A single sample gave rise to the 31 T cell receptor beta chains below, sequenced in a study of shared clonotypes between healthy human individuals. The naive CD8 population came from CD45RO-negative cells selected for CCR7, without terminally differentiated effector memory CD45RA+ cells. Sequenced by immunoSEQ multiplex PCR; TCRdb stores in-frame clones only, minus some. The table shows about 2,200,000 clones, with roughly 91% occurring only once. Source material: naive CD8+ T cells from PBMCs. These TCRs come from a man younger than 30 in good health. Some clones in this sample may be carry-over from other donors' samples.

J is TRBJ2-3 and V is TRBV6-5; D is undetermined. Germline CDR1 MNHEY, CDR2 SVGAGI. The ends were cut back, 8 bases at V and 0 bases at J, with 12 bases in the middle. CDR3 length: 14 residues. The CDR3, as DNA: TGTGCCAGCGGTCCATGGGCCAGCACAGATACGCAGTATTTT. Protein: CASGPWASTDTQYF.

This clone was observed once. An end of the junction does not agree with germline; a read error may underlie this. The V gene is TRBV5-4, the J gene TRBJ2-1; 8 nucleotides agree with TRBD1. CDR1 SGHNT and CDR2 YYREEE come from the germline V gene (reference sequence). This CDR3 is 15 amino acids long. This chain's CDR3 is CASSQEDRESDEQFF. CDR3 DNA: TGCGCCAGCAGCCAAGAGGACAGGGAGAGCGATGAGCAGTTCTTC.

CDR3 loop: CASSYQGAVGDNEQFF. CDR3 DNA sequence: TGTGCCAGCAGTTATCAGGGGGCGGTAGGAGACAATGAGCAGTTCTTC. The rearrangement uses TRBV6-5 and TRBJ2-1; 8 nucleotides align to TRBD1. This CDR3 contains 16 residues. Germline V gene data show CDR1 as MNHEY and CDR2 as SVGAGI. Trimming at V came to 3 bases and at J to 5 bases, leaving 9 bases not matched to a gene.

This chain connects TRBV28 to TRBJ2-3; 13 nucleotides agree with TRBD2. With V trimmed by 5 bases and J by 2 bases, 7 bases remained unmatched. The CDR3 sequence is 17 residues long. Germline loops: CDR1 MDHEN, CDR2 SYDVKM. The CDR3 DNA follows: TGTGCCAGCAGTCTCCTCGGGACTAGCGGGAACACAGATACGCAGTATTTT. This gives the protein CASSLLGTSGNTDTQYF.

The genes are TRBV6-5 and TRBJ2-7; possibly TRBD1 or TRBD2 for D (5 bases each). Trimming removed 2 bases at V and 3 bases at J, with 14 bases between. CDR1 and CDR2 from the germline V gene are MNHEY and SVGAGI. The CDR3 sequence is 15 residues long. In DNA form, the CDR3 reads TGTGCCAGCAGTTACAGTGAGGGGAGAAACTACGAGCAGTACTTC. It codes for CASSYSEGRNYEQYF.

The genes are TRBV2 and TRBJ2-7; 11 nucleotides agree with TRBD2. The length of the CDR3 is 18 residues. V was pared by 0 bases and J by 5 bases, with 12 bases of the junction left unmatched. Germline lookup yields CDR1 SNHLY and CDR2 FYNNEI. The CDR3 region is CASSEASSGRAPRDEQYF. The CDR3 nucleotides are TGTGCCAGCAGTGAAGCTAGTAGCGGGAGGGCCCCGCGGGACGAGCAGTACTTC.

The V and J genes are TRBV11-2 and TRBJ2-5; D remains unclear. The CDR3 length is 13 residues. The V gene's germline CDR1 is SGHAT and CDR2 FQNNGV. V lost 4 bases and J 5 bases, leaving 11 bases between the germline ends. The CDR3 DNA sequence: TGTGCCAGCAGCTCTCGGGTGGTGGAGACCCAGTACTTC. This encodes CASSSRVVETQYF.

The chain recombines TRBV6-5 with TRBJ2-1; 8 positions agree with TRBD2. Germline V CDR1 and CDR2: MNHEY, SVGAGI. The V segment lost 7 bases and the J segment 7 bases; nucleotides outside the gene matches: 9. This CDR3 comprises 14 residues. CDR3 in DNA: TGTGCCAGCACCGGGAGGGCGGCAGGGAATGAGCAGTTCTTC. Amino acid sequence: CASTGRAAGNEQFF.

This clone has a handful of counts. This chain connects TRBV15 to TRBJ1-1, with D possibly matching TRBD1 (5 bases). This CDR3 is built from 12 residues. Trimming left V 11 bases short and J 2 bases short, with 12 bases between. CDR1 LNHNV and CDR2 YYDKDF come from the germline V gene (reference sequence). The CDR3 loop is CASRGYNTEAFF. CDR3 nucleotides: TGTGCCTCGAGGGGCTATAACACTGAAGCTTTCTTT. Full variable domain (rest looked up from reference TRBV15 and TRBJ1-1): DAMVIQNPRYQVTQFGKPVTLSCSQTLNHNVMYWYQQKSSQAPKLLFHYYDKDFNNEADTPDNFQSRRPNTSFCFLDIRSPGLGDTAMYLCASRGYNTEAFFGQGTRLTVV.

V usage is TRBV2 and J usage is TRBJ2-1; 8 nucleotides agree with TRBD1. The CDR3 has 17 amino acids. The germline CDR1 and CDR2 sequences are SNHLY and FYNNEI. Unmatched junction bases numbered 8, after V lost 2 bases and J lost 2 bases. The CDR3 protein is CASSEMRGQGPYNEQFF. CDR3 bases: TGTGCCAGCAGTGAAATGCGAGGACAGGGCCCCTACAATGAGCAGTTCTTC.

In the case of this clone: In the same sample, other DNA sequences code for this CDR3. This chain links TRBV6-5 with TRBJ2-2, with unresolved D. Trimming shortened V by 3 bases and J by 5 bases, and 7 bases separated the two germline ends. The CDR3 contains 13 residues. CDR1 and CDR2 (germline): MNHEY, SVGAGI. CDR3 DNA sequence: TGTGCCAGCAGTTATACTGGGACCGGGGAGCTGTTTTTT. Translating it yields CASSYTGTGELFF.

The rearrangement uses TRBV5-4 and TRBJ2-1; D remains unclear. Looked up from germline, CDR1 is SGHNT and CDR2 is YYREEE (reference sequence). V gave up 0 bases and J gave up 5 bases, with 6 bases separating them. The length of the CDR3 is 13 residues. CDR3 sequence reads: CASSLAGDNEQFF. CDR3 DNA: TGTGCCAGCAGCTTGGCTGGGGACAATGAGCAGTTCTTC.

This chain uses TRBV5-5 with TRBJ1-1, with D possibly being TRBD1 (6 bases). The V gene's germline CDR1 is SGHKS and CDR2 YYEKEE (reference sequence). Trimming removed 4 bases from V and 11 bases from J, with 18 bases in between. The CDR3 has 13 residues. CDR3 region: CASSAPGAYWAFF. The CDR3 bases are TGTGCCAGCAGCGCACCGGGGGCCTACTGGGCTTTCTTT.

The rearrangement links TRBV28 to TRBJ1-5; weak D call: TRBD1 (5 bases). CDR1 is MDHEN and CDR2 is SYDVKM in the germline V gene. The V and J ends lost 2 bases and 0 bases respectively, with 8 bases between them. This CDR3 has 15 amino acids. In nucleotides, the CDR3 is TGTGCCAGCAGTTTAGAGACAGATAGCAATCAGCCCCAGCATTTT. Translating it yields CASSLETDSNQPQHF. The whole variable domain, remainder taken from reference TRBV28 and TRBJ1-5, is DVKVTQSSRYLVKRTGEKVFLECVQDMDHENMFWYRQDPGLGLRLIYFSYDVKMKEKGDIPEGYSVSREKKERFSLILESASTNQTSMYLCASSLETDSNQPQHFGDGTRLSIL.

This sequence joins TRBV10-3 and TRBJ2-5; D call uncertain. V was clipped by 4 bases and J by 2 bases, with 11 bases between them. Germline V CDR1 and CDR2: ENHRY, SYGVKD. This CDR3 is built from 14 residues. The CDR3 sequence is CAISAMGNQETQYF. In DNA, the CDR3 is TGTGCCATCAGTGCGATGGGGAATCAAGAGACCCAGTACTTC.

Turning to this clone: The same CDR3 also results from other DNA sequences found in this sample. This chain joins TRBV7-9 and TRBJ2-7; D might be TRBD2 (6 bases). Trimming removed 5 bases at V and 0 bases at J, with 11 bases between. This CDR3 is 14 amino acids long. Germline CDR1 and CDR2: SEHNR and FQNEAQ (reference sequence). CDR3 sequence: CASSLRDSSYEQYF. CDR3 bases: TGTGCCAGCAGCCTAAGGGACTCCTCCTACGAGCAGTACTTC.

The V call is TRBV25-1, the J call TRBJ2-3; 7 bases are shared with TRBD2. Germline lookup yields CDR1 MGHDK and CDR2 SYGVNS. This CDR3 has 17 amino acids. J gave up 0 bases and V 6 bases, and 12 bases lay outside the gene matches. The CDR3 region has the DNA TGTGCCAGCAGCTCAGAGGAGGGACTAATGAGCACAGATACGCAGTATTTT. Protein product: CASSSEEGLMSTDTQYF.

In this sample, this clone turned up once. This rearrangement joins TRBV4-1 to TRBJ2-7; TRBD2 is a possible D gene (6 bases). V lost 0 bases and J lost 2, with 14 bases in between. The V gene's germline CDR1 is MGHRA and CDR2 YSYEKL. The CDR3 consists of 16 residues. The CDR3 region has the DNA TGCGCCAGCAGCCAAGATCCCGGCGGAGGGGCCTACGAGCAGTACTTC. Encoded protein: CASSQDPGGGAYEQYF.

The rearrangement links TRBV10-1 to TRBJ2-2; weak D call: TRBD2 (5 bases). Per germline, CDR1 WNHNN and CDR2 SYGVQD (reference sequence). The ends were cut back, 2 bases at V and 1 base at J, with 11 bases in the middle. This CDR3 contains 16 residues. CDR3 amino acids: CASSELAGVNTGELFF. In DNA form, the CDR3 reads TGCGCCAGCAGTGAGCTTGCCGGGGTGAACACCGGGGAGCTGTTTTTT.

This clone has more than one count but fewer than ten. The chain is built from TRBV7-9 and TRBJ1-1, with 7 positions matching TRBD1. V shed 7 bases, J shed 4 bases, and the junction held 9 bases outside the gene matches. CDR1 and CDR2 (germline): SEHNR, FQNEAQ (reference sequence). The CDR3 sequence is 14 residues long. This CDR3 is CASNIQGLITEAFF. CDR3 coding DNA: TGTGCCAGCAACATACAGGGGTTGATCACTGAAGCTTTCTTT.

This clone was picked up a small number of times. The V and J genes are TRBV11-2 and TRBJ2-7; TRBD2 agrees at 11 bases. The CDR3 is made up of 16 amino acids. V trimming: 3 bases; J trimming: 3 bases; junction bases outside the gene matches: 7. The germline V gene has CDR1 SGHAT and CDR2 FQNNGV. Here the CDR3 reads CASSFSTSGTGYEQYF. DNA for the CDR3: TGTGCCAGCAGCTTCTCGACTAGCGGGACGGGCTACGAGCAGTACTTC. The full variable domain, with the rest looked up from reference TRBV11-2 and TRBJ2-7, is EAGVAQSPRYKIIEKRQSVAFWCNPISGHATLYWYQQILGQGPKLLIQFQNNGVVDDSQLPKDRFSAERLKGVDSTLKIQPAKLEDSAVYLCASSFSTSGTGYEQYFGPGTRLTVT.

The rearrangement links TRBV9 to TRBJ2-5, with TRBD2 identical over 10 bases. The CDR3 length is 17 residues. Germline trimming cut 3 bases from V and 5 bases from J; bases unmatched to any gene: 13. The germline CDR1 and CDR2 sequences are SGDLS and YYNGEE. CDR3 sequence: CASSGLIAGGISETQYF. For the CDR3, the DNA is TGTGCCAGCAGCGGTCTTATAGCGGGAGGCATCTCCGAGACCCAGTACTTC.

Regarding this clone: The same CDR3 can be traced to other DNA sequences in this sample. The chain links TRBV27 to TRBJ1-1, with 7 nucleotides matching TRBD1. The CDR3 totals 14 residues. CDR1 is MNHEY, CDR2 SMNVEV, per germline (reference sequence). V was clipped by 2 bases and J by 3 bases; unmatched bases: 3. CDR3 sequence: CASSLRQGDTEAFF. DNA for the CDR3: TGTGCCAGCAGTTTAAGGCAGGGGGACACTGAAGCTTTCTTT.

The chain joins TRBV19 to TRBJ2-1; 8 nucleotides align to TRBD2. CDR1 is LNHDA, CDR2 SQIVND, per germline (reference sequence). The V segment lost 3 bases and the J segment 7 bases; nucleotides outside the gene matches: 8. This CDR3 comprises 15 residues. The CDR3 spells CASSILLREGNEQFF. The DNA for the CDR3 is TGTGCCAGTAGTATCCTCCTTCGGGAGGGGAATGAGCAGTTCTTC.

On this clone itself: This same CDR3 is encoded by further DNA sequences in the sample. This chain links TRBV27 with TRBJ1-1; D not certain. With 3 bases removed from V and 5 bases from J, the gap between germline ends came to 10 bases. The germline CDR1 and CDR2 sequences are MNHEY and SMNVEV (reference sequence). The CDR3 runs 13 residues. This chain's CDR3 is CASSFFLGTEAFF. CDR3 nucleotide sequence: TGTGCCAGCAGTTTCTTCTTGGGGACTGAAGCTTTCTTT.

Here the CDR3 reads CASSLGPGEVYEQYF. DNA for the CDR3: TGCGCCAGCAGCTTGGGCCCCGGGGAAGTCTACGAGCAGTACTTC. This chain joins TRBV5-1 and TRBJ2-7; a possible D gene is TRBD2 (5 bases). V lost 0 bases, J lost 3 bases, and 13 bases lay in between. Germline-derived CDR1 and CDR2 are SGHRS and YFSETQ. The CDR3 extends over 15 amino acids.

V gene TRBV5-1 combines with J gene TRBJ2-7; 12 nucleotides line up with TRBD2. Germline assignment: CDR1 SGHRS and CDR2 YFSETQ. The length of the CDR3 is 16 residues. The J segment lost 4 bases and the V segment lost 8 bases, leaving 13 bases of the junction unmatched. CDR3 sequence reads: CASSEGLAGSLYEQYF. In nucleotides, the CDR3 is TGCGCCAGTTCGGAGGGACTAGCGGGTTCGCTTTACGAGCAGTACTTC.

The V gene is TRBV15, the J gene TRBJ2-4, with D possibly called TRBD1 or TRBD2 (5 bases each). Germline loops: CDR1 LNHNV, CDR2 YYDKDF (reference sequence). The CDR3 extends over 17 amino acids. Trimming took 5 bases from V and 0 from J, leaving 17 bases between them. The CDR3 DNA reads TGTGCCACCAGCGGCCCGGGACGGATCCTAGCCAAAAACATTCAGTACTTC. It is translated as CATSGPGRILAKNIQYF.

As for this clone: Other nucleotide sequences from this sample produce the same CDR3. The chain links TRBV5-1 to TRBJ2-1; tentative D call: TRBD2 (5 bases). Trimming pared 0 bases from V and 4 bases from J, leaving 11 bases between. CDR3 length equals 15 residues. The germline V gene encodes CDR1 SGHRS and CDR2 YFSETQ. As DNA, the CDR3 is TGCGCCAGCAGCTTGGTGTCGGGAATATACAATGAGCAGTTCTTC. It yields the protein CASSLVSGIYNEQFF.

The rearrangement uses TRBV29-1 and TRBJ2-7; D is ambiguous. Trimming shortened V by 7 bases and J by 2 bases, and 12 bases separated the two germline ends. The CDR3 loop spans 12 amino acids. Germline-derived CDR1 and CDR2 are SQVTM and ANQGSEA. The CDR3 reads CSGYGFTYEQYF. CDR3 nucleotides: TGCAGCGGATATGGGTTTACCTACGAGCAGTACTTC.

This chain joins TRBV7-3 and TRBJ2-6; D gene unclear. CDR1 SGHTA and CDR2 FQGTGA come from the germline V gene. The CDR3 extends over 15 amino acids. Trimming cost V 2 bases and J 0 bases, with 5 bases left between them. In DNA, the CDR3 is TGTGCCAGCAGCTTAGGGGACTCTGGGGCCAACGTCCTGACTTTC. It specifies CASSLGDSGANVLTF.